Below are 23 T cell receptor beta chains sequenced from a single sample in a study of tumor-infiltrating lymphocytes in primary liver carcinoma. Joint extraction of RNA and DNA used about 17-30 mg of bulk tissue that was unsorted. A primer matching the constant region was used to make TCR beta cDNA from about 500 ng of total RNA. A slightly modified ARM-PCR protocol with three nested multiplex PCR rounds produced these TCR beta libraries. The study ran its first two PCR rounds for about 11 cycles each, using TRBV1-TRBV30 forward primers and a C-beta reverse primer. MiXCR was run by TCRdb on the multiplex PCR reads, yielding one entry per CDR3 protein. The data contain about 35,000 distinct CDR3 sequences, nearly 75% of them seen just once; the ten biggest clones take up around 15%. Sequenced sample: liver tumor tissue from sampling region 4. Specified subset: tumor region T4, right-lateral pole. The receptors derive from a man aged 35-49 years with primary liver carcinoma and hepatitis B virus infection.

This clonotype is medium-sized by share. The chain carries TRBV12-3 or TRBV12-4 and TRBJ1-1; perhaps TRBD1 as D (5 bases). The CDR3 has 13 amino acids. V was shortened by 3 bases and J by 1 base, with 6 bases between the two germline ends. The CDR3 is CASSFGGNTEAFF. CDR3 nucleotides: TGTGCCAGCAGTTTCGGGGGGAACACTGAAGCTTTCTTT.

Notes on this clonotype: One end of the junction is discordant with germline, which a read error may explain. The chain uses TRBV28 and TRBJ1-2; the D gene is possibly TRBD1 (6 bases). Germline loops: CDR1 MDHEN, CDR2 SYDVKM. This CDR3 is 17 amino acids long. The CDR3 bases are TGTGCCAGCAGAACAGGGACGAGGAGCGGAGCGAGCTATGGCTACTCCTTC. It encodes CASRTGTRSGASYGYSF.

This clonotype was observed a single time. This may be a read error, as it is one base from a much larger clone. The CDR3: CSAKSLLAGGSYNEQLF. The CDR3, as DNA: TGCAGTGCGAAAAGCCTACTAGCGGGAGGCTCCTACAATGAGCAGCTCTTC. The chain combines TRBV20-1 with TRBJ2-1, with 12 bases lining up with TRBD2. This CDR3 contains 17 residues. Germline CDR1 reads DFQATT; CDR2 reads SNEGSKA (reference sequence).

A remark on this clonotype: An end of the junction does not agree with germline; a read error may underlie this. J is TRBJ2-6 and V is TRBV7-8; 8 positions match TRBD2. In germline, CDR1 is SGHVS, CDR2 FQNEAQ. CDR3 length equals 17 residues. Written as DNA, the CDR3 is TGCGCCAACGGCTTGGACGGGAGGGGGGCTGGGGCCAACGTCCTGACTTTC. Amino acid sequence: CANGLDGRGAGANVLTF.

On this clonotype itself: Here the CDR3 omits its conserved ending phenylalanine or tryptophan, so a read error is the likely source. The CDR3 nucleotides read TGTGCCAGCAGCTTACTAGCCGGGCCTGGGGATACGCAGTATCTT. Residues: CASSLLAGPGDTQYL. The chain links TRBV7-9 to TRBJ2-3; a weak D match, TRBD2 (5 bases). The CDR3 is 15 residues long. CDR1 is SEHNR, CDR2 FQNEAQ, per germline (reference sequence). With 2 bases removed from V and 6 bases from J, the gap between germline ends came to 15 bases.

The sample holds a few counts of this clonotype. The CDR3 region is CSVLIFSSEQFF. Written as DNA, the CDR3 is TGCAGCGTTTTAATCTTCTCCAGTGAGCAGTTCTTC. The rearrangement uses TRBV29-1 and TRBJ2-1; D uncertain. Germline CDR1 and CDR2: SQVTM and ANQGSEA. The CDR3 totals 12 residues. Trimming removed 5 bases at V and 9 bases at J, with 14 bases between.

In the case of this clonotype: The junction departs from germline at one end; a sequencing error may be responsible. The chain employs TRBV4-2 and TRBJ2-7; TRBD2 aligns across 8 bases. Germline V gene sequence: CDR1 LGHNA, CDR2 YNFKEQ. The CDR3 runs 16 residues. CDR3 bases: TGTGCCAGCAACCAAGATAGGGCTAGCGGGTACTACGAGCAGTACTTC. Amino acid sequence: CASNQDRASGYYEQYF.

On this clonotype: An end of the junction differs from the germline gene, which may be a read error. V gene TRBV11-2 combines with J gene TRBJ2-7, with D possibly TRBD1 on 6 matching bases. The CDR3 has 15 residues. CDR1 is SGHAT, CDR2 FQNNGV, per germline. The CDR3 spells CASSLRWAGENEQYF. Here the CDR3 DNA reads TGTGCCAGCAGTTTACGATGGGCAGGGGAAAACGAACAGTACTTC.

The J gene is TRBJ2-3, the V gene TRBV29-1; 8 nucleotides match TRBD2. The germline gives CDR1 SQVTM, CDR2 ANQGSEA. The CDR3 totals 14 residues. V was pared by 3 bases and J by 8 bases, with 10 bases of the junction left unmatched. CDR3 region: CSVEGSGNPVTQYF. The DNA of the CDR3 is TGCAGCGTTGAGGGTAGCGGGAACCCAGTTACGCAGTATTTT.

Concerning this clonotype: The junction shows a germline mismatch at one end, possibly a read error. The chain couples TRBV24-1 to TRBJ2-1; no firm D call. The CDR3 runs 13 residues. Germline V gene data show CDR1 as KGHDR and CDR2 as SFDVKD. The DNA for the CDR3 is TGTGCCGCCAGTGATCCCCCGGGCCAGGTGCAGTTCTTC. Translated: CAASDPPGQVQFF.

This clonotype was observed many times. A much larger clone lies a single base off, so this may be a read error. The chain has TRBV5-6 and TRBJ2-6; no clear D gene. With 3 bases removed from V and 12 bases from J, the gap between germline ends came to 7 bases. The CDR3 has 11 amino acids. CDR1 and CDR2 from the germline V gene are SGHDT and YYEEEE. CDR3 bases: TGTGCCAGCAGCTCCATGGGCGTCCTGACTTTC. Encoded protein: CASSSMGVLTF.

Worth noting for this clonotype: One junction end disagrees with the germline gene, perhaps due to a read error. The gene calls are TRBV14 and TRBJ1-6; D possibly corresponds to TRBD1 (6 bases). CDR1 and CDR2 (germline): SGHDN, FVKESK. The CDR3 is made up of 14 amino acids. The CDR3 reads CTCSHSGENSPLHF. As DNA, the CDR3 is TGTACCTGCAGCCACTCAGGGGAAAATTCACCTCTCCACTTT. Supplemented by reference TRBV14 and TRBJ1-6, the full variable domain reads EAGVTQFPSHSVIEKGQTVTLRCDPISGHDNLYWYRRVMGKEIKFLLHFVKESKQDESGMPNNRFLAERTGGTYSTLKVQPAELEDSGVYFCTCSHSGENSPLHFGNGTRLTVT.

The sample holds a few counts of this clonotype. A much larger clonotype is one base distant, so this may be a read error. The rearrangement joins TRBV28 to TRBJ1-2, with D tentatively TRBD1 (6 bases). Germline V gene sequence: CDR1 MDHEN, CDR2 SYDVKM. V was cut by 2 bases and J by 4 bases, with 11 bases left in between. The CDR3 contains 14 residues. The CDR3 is CASSLVGHLYGYTF. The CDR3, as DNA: TGTGCCAGCAGTTTAGTGGGACACCTCTATGGCTACACCTTC.

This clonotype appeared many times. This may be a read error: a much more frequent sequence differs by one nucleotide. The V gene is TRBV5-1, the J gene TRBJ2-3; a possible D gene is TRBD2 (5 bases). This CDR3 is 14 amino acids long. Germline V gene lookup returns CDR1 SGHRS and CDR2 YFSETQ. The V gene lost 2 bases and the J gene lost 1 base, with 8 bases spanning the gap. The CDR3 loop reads CASSLPAGTDTQYF. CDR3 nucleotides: TGCGCCAGCAGCTTACCAGCGGGCACAGATACGCAGTATTTT.

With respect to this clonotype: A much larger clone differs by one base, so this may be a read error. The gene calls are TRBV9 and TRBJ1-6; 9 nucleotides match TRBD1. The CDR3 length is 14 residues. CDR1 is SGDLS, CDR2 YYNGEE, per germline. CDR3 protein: CVSSEGQGNSPLHF. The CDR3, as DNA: TGTGTCAGCAGCGAGGGACAGGGAAATTCACCCCTCCACTTT.

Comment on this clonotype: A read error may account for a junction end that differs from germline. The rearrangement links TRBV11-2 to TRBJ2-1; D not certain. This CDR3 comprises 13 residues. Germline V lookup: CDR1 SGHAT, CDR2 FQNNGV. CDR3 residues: CASSPVIEASQFF. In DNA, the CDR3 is TGTGCTAGCAGCCCGGTGATTGAGGCCTCACAGTTCTTC.

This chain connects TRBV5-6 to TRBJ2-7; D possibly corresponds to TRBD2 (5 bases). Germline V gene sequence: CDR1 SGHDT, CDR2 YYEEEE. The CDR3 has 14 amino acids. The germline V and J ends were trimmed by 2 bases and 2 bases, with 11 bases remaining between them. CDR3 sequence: CASSFQSRAYEQYF. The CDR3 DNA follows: TGTGCCAGCAGCTTCCAATCGAGGGCCTACGAGCAGTACTTC.

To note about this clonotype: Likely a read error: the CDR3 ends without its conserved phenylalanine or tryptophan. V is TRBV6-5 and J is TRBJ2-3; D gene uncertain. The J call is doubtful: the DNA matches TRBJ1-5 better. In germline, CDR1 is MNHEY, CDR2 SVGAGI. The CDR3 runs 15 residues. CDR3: CASNPRLAGSDTQHL. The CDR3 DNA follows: TGTGCCAGCAACCCAAGACTAGCGGGATCAGATACGCAGCATTTG.

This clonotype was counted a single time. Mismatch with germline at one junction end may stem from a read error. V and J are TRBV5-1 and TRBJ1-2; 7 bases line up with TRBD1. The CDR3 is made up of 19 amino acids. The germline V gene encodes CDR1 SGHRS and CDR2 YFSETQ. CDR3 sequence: CASSSPSTGTVEGNYGHTF. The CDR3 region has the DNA TGCGCCAGCAGCAGCCCCTCGACAGGGACGGTGGAAGGGAACTATGGCCACACCTTC.

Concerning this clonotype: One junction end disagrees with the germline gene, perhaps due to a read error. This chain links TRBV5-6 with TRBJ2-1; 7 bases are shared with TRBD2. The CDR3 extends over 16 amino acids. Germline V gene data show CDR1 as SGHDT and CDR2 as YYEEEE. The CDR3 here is CASSLDSAGIGDEQFF. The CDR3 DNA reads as TGTGCCAGCAGTTTGGATTCAGCGGGAATCGGCGATGAGCAGTTCTTC.

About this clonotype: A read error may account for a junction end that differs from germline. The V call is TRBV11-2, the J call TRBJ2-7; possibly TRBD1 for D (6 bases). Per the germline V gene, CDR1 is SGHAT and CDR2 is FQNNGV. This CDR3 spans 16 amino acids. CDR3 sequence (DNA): TGTACCAGCAGCTTAGCAGGGGACCCCTTTGACTACGAGCAGTATTTC. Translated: CTSSLAGDPFDYEQYF.

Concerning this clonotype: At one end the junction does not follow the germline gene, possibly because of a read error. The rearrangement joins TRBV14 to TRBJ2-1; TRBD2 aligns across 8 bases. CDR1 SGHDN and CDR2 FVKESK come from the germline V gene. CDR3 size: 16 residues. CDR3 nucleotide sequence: TGCGCCAGTAGTGCCGTAGCGGGATGGGTAAGCAATGAGCAGTTCTTC. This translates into CASSAVAGWVSNEQFF.

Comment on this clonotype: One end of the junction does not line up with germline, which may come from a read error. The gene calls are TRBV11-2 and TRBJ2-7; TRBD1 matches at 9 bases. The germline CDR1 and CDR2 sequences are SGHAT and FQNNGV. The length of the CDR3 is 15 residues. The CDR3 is CAGSLRRTGENEQHF. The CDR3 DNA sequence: TGTGCCGGCAGCTTACGACGGACAGGGGAAAACGAGCAGCACTTC.